Below, 4 T cell receptor beta chains from the same sample are listed, as sequenced in a study of blood T cell repertoires in COVID-19. Some clones are missing from TCRdb's copy, which holds only in-frame ones; the method was immunoSEQ multiplex PCR. There are 200,000 to 250,000 clones in the sample; about nine tenths occur only once, and about 6% lies in the top ten. Input material: peripheral blood. The origin of the receptors is a man aged 60-69 years who had recovered from COVID-19.

The CDR3 DNA is TGTGCCAGCAGTTACACAGGAGCCGGCGGTGAAAAACTGTTTTTT. Its protein is CASSYTGAGGEKLFF. This rearrangement joins TRBV6-5 to TRBJ1-4, with TRBD1 as a possible D gene (5 bases). Between the trimmed V and J ends, which lost 2 bases and 7 bases, there was a span of 14 bases. Germline CDR1 reads MNHEY; CDR2 reads SVGAGI. The length of the CDR3 is 15 residues.

The rearrangement links TRBV21-1 to TRBJ2-6; the table's D call TRBD1 went unverified against the DNA. TRBV21-1 is tagged as a pseudogene. The CDR3 spans 17 residues. The CDR3 region is CASSKAARGTGANVLTF. CDR3 in DNA: TGTGCCAGCAGCAAAGCGGCCAGGGGCACTGGGGCCAACGTCCTGACTTTC.

The V and J genes are TRBV18 and TRBJ2-7, with a tentative D call TRBD1 (6 bases). The CDR3 is 14 residues long. In germline, CDR1 is KGHSH, CDR2 LQKENI. V was shortened by 4 bases and J by 0 bases, with 10 bases between the two germline ends. CDR3 DNA: TGTGCCAGCTCACTTTACAGGGACTCCTACGAGCAGTACTTC. It translates to CASSLYRDSYEQYF. The full variable domain, completed using reference TRBV18 and TRBJ2-7, is NAGVMQNPRHLVRRRGQEARLRCSPMKGHSHVYWYRQLPEEGLKFMVYLQKENIIDESGMPKERFSAEFPKEGPSILRIQQVVRGDSAAYFCASSLYRDSYEQYFGPGTRLTVT.

This chain links TRBV6-5 with TRBJ1-4, with D possibly TRBD1 on 5 matching bases. Germline V gene sequence: CDR1 MNHEY, CDR2 SVGAGI. The CDR3 sequence is 15 residues long. Trimming cost V 8 bases and J 5 bases, with 18 bases left between them. The CDR3 DNA reads TGTGCCAGCGGACGAAGCGGGGGGAGGAATGAAAAACTGTTTTTT. It translates to CASGRSGGRNEKLFF.